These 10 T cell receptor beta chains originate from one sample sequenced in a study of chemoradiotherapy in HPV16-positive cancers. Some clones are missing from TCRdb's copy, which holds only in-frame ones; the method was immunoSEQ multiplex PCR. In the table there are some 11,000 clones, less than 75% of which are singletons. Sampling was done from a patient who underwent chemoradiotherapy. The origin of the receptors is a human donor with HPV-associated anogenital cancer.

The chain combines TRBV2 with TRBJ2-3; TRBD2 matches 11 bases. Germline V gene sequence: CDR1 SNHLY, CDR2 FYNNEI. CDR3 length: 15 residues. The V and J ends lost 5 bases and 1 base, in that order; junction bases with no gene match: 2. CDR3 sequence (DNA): TGTGCCAGCAGTCCACTAGCGGGGGGCACAGATACGCAGTATTTT. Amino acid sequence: CASSPLAGGTDTQYF.

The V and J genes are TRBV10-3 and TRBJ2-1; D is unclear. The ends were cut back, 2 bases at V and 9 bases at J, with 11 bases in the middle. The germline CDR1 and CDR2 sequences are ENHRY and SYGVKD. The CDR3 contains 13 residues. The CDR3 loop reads CAISERRPLEQFF. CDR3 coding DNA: TGTGCCATCAGTGAGCGTCGGCCACTTGAGCAGTTCTTC.

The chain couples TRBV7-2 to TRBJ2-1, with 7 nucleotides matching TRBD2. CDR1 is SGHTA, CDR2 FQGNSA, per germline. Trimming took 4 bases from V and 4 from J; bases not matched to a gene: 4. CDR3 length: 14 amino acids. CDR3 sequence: CASSSGTTYNEQFF. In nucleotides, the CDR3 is TGTGCCAGCAGCTCTGGGACTACTTACAATGAGCAGTTCTTC.

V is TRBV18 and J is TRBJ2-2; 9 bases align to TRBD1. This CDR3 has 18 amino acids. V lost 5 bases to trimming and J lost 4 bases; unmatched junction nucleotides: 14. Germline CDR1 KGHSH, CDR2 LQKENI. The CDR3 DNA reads TGTGCCAGCTCATTCAAAAGCGACAGGGGGACTTTCACCGGGGAGCTGTTTTTT. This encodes CASSFKSDRGTFTGELFF.

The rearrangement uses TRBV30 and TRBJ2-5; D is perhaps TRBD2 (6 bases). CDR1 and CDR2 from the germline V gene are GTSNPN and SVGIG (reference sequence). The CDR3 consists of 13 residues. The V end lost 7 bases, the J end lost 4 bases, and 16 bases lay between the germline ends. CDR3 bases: TGTGCCTTCTCGGCGGGGATGGGAGAGACCCAGTACTTC. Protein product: CAFSAGMGETQYF.

Written as DNA, the CDR3 is TGTGCCAGCGGGACTCCCGTAACTAATGAAAAACTGTTTTTT. It translates to CASGTPVTNEKLFF. The V and J genes are TRBV28 and TRBJ1-4; D might be TRBD1 (5 bases). The V and J ends lost 8 bases and 1 base respectively, with 11 bases between them. The CDR3 loop spans 14 amino acids. In germline, CDR1 is MDHEN, CDR2 SYDVKM.

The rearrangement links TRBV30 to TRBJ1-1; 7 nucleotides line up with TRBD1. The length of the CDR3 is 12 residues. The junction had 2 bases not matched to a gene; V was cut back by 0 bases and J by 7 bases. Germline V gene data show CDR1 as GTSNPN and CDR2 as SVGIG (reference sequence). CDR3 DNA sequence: TGTGCCTGGAGTGTCAGGGACAGTGAAGCTTTCTTT. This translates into CAWSVRDSEAFF.

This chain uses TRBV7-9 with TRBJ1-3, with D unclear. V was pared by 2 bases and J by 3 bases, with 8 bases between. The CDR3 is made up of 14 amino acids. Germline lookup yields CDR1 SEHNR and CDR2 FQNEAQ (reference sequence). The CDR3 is CASSLSVGGNTIYF. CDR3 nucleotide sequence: TGTGCCAGCAGCTTATCTGTCGGTGGAAACACCATATATTTT. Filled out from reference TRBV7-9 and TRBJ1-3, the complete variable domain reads DTGVSQNPRHKITKRGQNVTFRCDPISEHNRLYWYRQTLGQGPEFLTYFQNEAQLEKSRLLSDRFSAERPKGSFSTLEIQRTEQGDSAMYLCASSLSVGGNTIYFGEGSWLTVV.

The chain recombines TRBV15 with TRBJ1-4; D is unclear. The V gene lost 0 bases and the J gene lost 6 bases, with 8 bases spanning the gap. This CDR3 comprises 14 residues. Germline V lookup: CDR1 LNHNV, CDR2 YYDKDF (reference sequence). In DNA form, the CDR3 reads TGTGCCACCAGCAGAGAGGAGGGATATGAAAAACTGTTTTTT. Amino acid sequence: CATSREEGYEKLFF.

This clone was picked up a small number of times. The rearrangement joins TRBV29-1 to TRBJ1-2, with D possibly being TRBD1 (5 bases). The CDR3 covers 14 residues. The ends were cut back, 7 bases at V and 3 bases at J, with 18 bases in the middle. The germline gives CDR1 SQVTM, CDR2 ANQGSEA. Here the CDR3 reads CSGGRLGVDYGYTF. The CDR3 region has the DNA TGCAGCGGGGGCCGACTCGGAGTGGACTATGGCTACACCTTC.